This T cell receptor beta chain was sequenced during a study of brain T cells in children with intractable seizures. Time point described: blood from clinic visit 5 months post-surgery; TSC patient then seizure free. Surgery cases with the highest brain T cell transcript signatures were chosen for sequencing. Pre-surgery treatment included at least one anti-epileptic drug. Of note for this clone: Its target is unknown.

Assay: immunoSEQ multiplex PCR; the TCRdb copy retains only in-frame clones and omits some. Of about 340,000 clones listed, roughly 93% were seen once; the top ten hold roughly 6%. The V gene end was trimmed by 6 bases and the J gene end by 7 bases; junction bases not matched to a gene: 7. The CDR3 has 13 amino acids. Regarding the study as a whole: Only CDR3 sequence similarity suggested viral specificity, without known HCMV serostatus. Pre-surgery blood may have been undersampled, hiding some clones.

The TCR comes from a boy younger than two with tuberous sclerosis and intractable seizures. The rearrangement links TRBV12-3 or TRBV12-4 to TRBJ1-2; TRBD1 matches 8 bases. This specimen consisted of peripheral blood, obtained more than 4 months after surgery. CDR3 in DNA: TGTGCCAGCAGCACCGGGACAGGCTCTGGCTACACCTTC. Translated: CASSTGTGSGYTF.